This is a list of T cell receptor beta chains from one sample in a study of cytomegalovirus exposure and HLA in healthy donors. The table came from immunoSEQ multiplex PCR; TCRdb's copy has only in-frame clones and leaves some out. Here the sample spans around 120,000 clones, approximately 90% being singletons. Sequenced input: PBMCs. The source of these receptors is a woman aged 18 to 35 in good health and CMV-seronegative. Both conserved end residues are part of each CDR3. The D gene is left open where the match is weak. The size of a clone is reported for some rows only, either as once, few or many, or as a class for expanded clones.

CDR3aa: CSVEGRVAGAGYTF
CDR3nt: TGCAGCGTTGAAGGCAGGGTGGCGGGGGCTGGCTACACCTTC
d_gene: .
v_gene: TRBV29-1
abundance: .
j_gene: TRBJ1-2

CDR3aa: CASSANRGRNGYTF
CDR3nt: TGTGCCAGCAGCGCGAACAGGGGGCGAAATGGCTACACCTTC
d_gene: TRBD1
v_gene: TRBV9
abundance: few
j_gene: TRBJ1-2

CDR3aa: CASSLAMSNSPLHF
CDR3nt: TGCGCCAGCAGCTTGGCCATGAGTAATTCACCCCTCCACTTT
d_gene: .
v_gene: TRBV5-1
abundance: .
j_gene: TRBJ1-6

CDR3aa: CASSDRTGSYNEQFF
CDR3nt: TGTGCCAGCAGTGACAGGACAGGCTCCTACAATGAGCAGTTCTTC
d_gene: TRBD1
v_gene: TRBV2
abundance: .
j_gene: TRBJ2-1

CDR3aa: CASSGQGGHQPQHF
CDR3nt: TGTGCCAGCAGTGGACAGGGTGGTCATCAGCCCCAGCATTTT
d_gene: TRBD1
v_gene: TRBV2
abundance: .
j_gene: TRBJ1-5

CDR3aa: CASSQTGTSYTDTQYF
CDR3nt: TGTGCCAGCAGCCAAACCGGGACTAGCTACACAGATACGCAGTATTTT
d_gene: TRBD2
v_gene: TRBV4-2
abundance: .
j_gene: TRBJ2-3

CDR3aa: CASSFSLSTDTQYF
CDR3nt: TGTGCCAGCAGCTTCTCTCTCAGCACAGATACGCAGTATTTT
d_gene: .
v_gene: TRBV11-2
abundance: .
j_gene: TRBJ2-3

CDR3aa: CASSLGGVNEKLFF
CDR3nt: TGCGCCAGCAGCCTCGGGGGGGTTAATGAAAAACTGTTTTTT
d_gene: .
v_gene: TRBV5-1
abundance: .
j_gene: TRBJ1-4

CDR3aa: CASSLGVALAGLPTDTQYF
CDR3nt: TGTGCCAGCAGCTTAGGTGTTGCCCTAGCGGGGCTTCCGACAGATACGCAGTATTTT
d_gene: TRBD2
v_gene: TRBV11-3
abundance: .
j_gene: TRBJ2-3

CDR3aa: CASSLGGQWEGYTF
CDR3nt: TGTGCCAGCAGTTTGGGGGGTCAGTGGGAGGGCTACACCTTC
d_gene: .
v_gene: TRBV27
abundance: .
j_gene: TRBJ1-2

CDR3aa: CASSFQKTQYF
CDR3nt: TGTGCCAGCAGTTTTCAGAAGACCCAGTACTTC
d_gene: .
v_gene: TRBV2
abundance: .
j_gene: TRBJ2-5

CDR3aa: CASSFSGGSDTQYF
CDR3nt: TGTGCCAGCAGCTTCAGCGGGGGGTCAGATACGCAGTATTTT
d_gene: TRBD2
v_gene: TRBV7-2
abundance: .
j_gene: TRBJ2-3

CDR3aa: CASGTGSYNEQFF
CDR3nt: TGTGCCAGCGGGACAGGGAGCTACAATGAGCAGTTCTTC
d_gene: TRBD1
v_gene: TRBV28
abundance: .
j_gene: TRBJ2-1

CDR3aa: CASSLGEAVKGYGYTF
CDR3nt: TGTGCCAGCAGCTTAGGGGAGGCAGTCAAGGGCTATGGCTACACCTTC
d_gene: .
v_gene: TRBV7-2
abundance: .
j_gene: TRBJ1-2

CDR3aa: CASSFEETGYYEQYF
CDR3nt: TGTGCCAGCAGCTTTGAGGAAACAGGCTACTACGAGCAGTACTTC
d_gene: .
v_gene: TRBV11-3
abundance: .
j_gene: TRBJ2-7

CDR3aa: CAISEGRTTGGAPLHF
CDR3nt: TGTGCCATCAGTGAGGGCAGGACAACCGGGGGGGCACCCCTCCACTTT
d_gene: .
v_gene: TRBV10-3
abundance: few
j_gene: TRBJ1-6

CDR3aa: CASSLGGRARDTQYF
CDR3nt: TGTGCCAGCAGTTTAGGCGGGAGGGCCAGAGATACGCAGTATTTT
d_gene: TRBD2
v_gene: TRBV28
abundance: .
j_gene: TRBJ2-3

CDR3aa: CASGGQPNTEAFF
CDR3nt: TGTGCCAGCGGGGGACAGCCGAACACTGAAGCTTTCTTT
d_gene: TRBD1
v_gene: TRBV9
abundance: .
j_gene: TRBJ1-1

CDR3aa: CASRTPGLGSQYF
CDR3nt: TGTGCCAGCAGAACCCCGGGACTAGGATCGCAGTATTTT
d_gene: TRBD2
v_gene: TRBV6-6
abundance: .
j_gene: TRBJ2-3

CDR3aa: CASSTDRGLVGEKLFF
CDR3nt: TGTGCCAGTAGTACAGACAGGGGGCTCGTCGGGGAAAAACTGTTTTTT
d_gene: TRBD1
v_gene: TRBV19
abundance: .
j_gene: TRBJ1-4

CDR3aa: CASSLVAAETQYF
CDR3nt: TGTGCCAGCAGCTTGGTAGCGGCGGAGACCCAGTACTTC
d_gene: .
v_gene: TRBV5-4
abundance: .
j_gene: TRBJ2-5

CDR3aa: CASSTGLAVGYEQFF
CDR3nt: TGTGCCAGCAGTACGGGACTAGCGGTGGGTTATGAGCAGTTCTTC
d_gene: TRBD2
v_gene: TRBV6-5
abundance: .
j_gene: TRBJ2-1

CDR3aa: CASSPSQVYTDTQYF
CDR3nt: TGTGCCAGCTCTCCATCACAGGTCTACACAGATACGCAGTATTTT
d_gene: .
v_gene: TRBV18
abundance: .
j_gene: TRBJ2-3

CDR3aa: CATSRGGGLANYGYTF
CDR3nt: TGTGCCACCAGCAGAGGAGGGGGCCTAGCTAACTATGGCTACACCTTC
d_gene: TRBD1
v_gene: TRBV15
abundance: .
j_gene: TRBJ1-2

CDR3aa: CAWSANTDTQYF
CDR3nt: TGTGCCTGGAGTGCAAACACAGATACGCAGTATTTT
d_gene: .
v_gene: TRBV30
abundance: .
j_gene: TRBJ2-3

CDR3aa: CAWSATFRTDTQYF
CDR3nt: TGTGCCTGGAGTGCGACATTTCGCACAGATACGCAGTATTTT
d_gene: .
v_gene: TRBV30
abundance: .
j_gene: TRBJ2-3

CDR3aa: CASSRRGGEGYTF
CDR3nt: TGTGCCAGCAGCCGGAGAGGGGGGGAGGGCTACACCTTC
d_gene: .
v_gene: TRBV11-2
abundance: .
j_gene: TRBJ1-2

CDR3aa: CASSQERTSVNEQFF
CDR3nt: TGTGCCAGCAGCCAAGAAAGGACTAGCGTTAATGAGCAGTTCTTC
d_gene: TRBD2
v_gene: TRBV4-2
abundance: .
j_gene: TRBJ2-1

CDR3aa: CASSQDRGVEYGYTF
CDR3nt: TGCGCCAGCAGCCAAGATCGGGGGGTTGAGTATGGCTACACCTTC
d_gene: .
v_gene: TRBV4-1
abundance: .
j_gene: TRBJ1-2

CDR3aa: CASSKEPGQTYEQYF
CDR3nt: TGTGCCAGCAGCAAAGAACCGGGACAGACCTACGAGCAGTACTTC
d_gene: TRBD1
v_gene: TRBV11-2
abundance: .
j_gene: TRBJ2-7

CDR3aa: CASSRGRADTQYF
CDR3nt: TGTGCCAGCTCACGAGGGAGGGCAGATACGCAGTATTTT
d_gene: TRBD2
v_gene: TRBV18
abundance: .
j_gene: TRBJ2-3

CDR3aa: CASSPVQGSGNTIYF
CDR3nt: TGTGCCAGCTCGCCAGTACAGGGCTCTGGAAACACCATATATTTT
d_gene: .
v_gene: TRBV18
abundance: .
j_gene: TRBJ1-3

CDR3aa: CASSPWGEETQYF
CDR3nt: TGTGCTAGCAGCCCGTGGGGGGAAGAGACCCAGTACTTC
d_gene: .
v_gene: TRBV7-7
abundance: .
j_gene: TRBJ2-5

CDR3aa: CASSGRPSGGPRTYNEQFF
CDR3nt: TGTGCCAGCAGCGGCCGGCCTAGCGGGGGGCCCCGGACTTACAATGAGCAGTTCTTC
d_gene: TRBD2
v_gene: TRBV5-4
abundance: .
j_gene: TRBJ2-1

CDR3aa: CASSQPTSGNYNEQFF
CDR3nt: TGCGCCAGCAGCCAGCCGACTAGCGGGAACTACAATGAGCAGTTCTTC
d_gene: TRBD2
v_gene: TRBV4-1
abundance: .
j_gene: TRBJ2-1

CDR3aa: CASSTGTASQETQYF
CDR3nt: TGTGCCAGCAGTACAGGGACGGCGAGTCAAGAGACCCAGTACTTC
d_gene: .
v_gene: TRBV28
abundance: .
j_gene: TRBJ2-5

CDR3aa: CASREAAGVVNEQYF
CDR3nt: TGTGCCAGCAGGGAGGCAGCGGGAGTAGTCAACGAGCAGTACTTC
d_gene: TRBD2
v_gene: TRBV28
abundance: .
j_gene: TRBJ2-7

CDR3aa: CASSPHAVLLRAYGYTF
CDR3nt: TGTGCCAGCAGCCCCCATGCAGTGTTATTGAGGGCTTATGGCTACACCTTC
d_gene: .
v_gene: TRBV27
abundance: few
j_gene: TRBJ1-2

CDR3aa: CASSMGDRVGYGYTF
CDR3nt: TGTGCCAGTAGTATGGGCGACAGGGTAGGCTATGGCTACACCTTC
d_gene: TRBD1
v_gene: TRBV19
abundance: .
j_gene: TRBJ1-2

CDR3aa: CASSQPTGTSSYNEQFF
CDR3nt: TGTGCCAGCAGCCAGCCCACCGGGACTAGCTCGTACAATGAGCAGTTCTTC
d_gene: TRBD2
v_gene: TRBV4-2
abundance: .
j_gene: TRBJ2-1

CDR3aa: CASSFVTDTNRPEAFF
CDR3nt: TGTGCCAGCAGTTTTGTTACGGACACCAACCGCCCTGAAGCTTTCTTT
d_gene: .
v_gene: TRBV28
abundance: .
j_gene: TRBJ1-1

CDR3aa: CASSIGGLLETQYF
CDR3nt: TGTGCCAGTAGTATCGGGGGATTGTTAGAGACCCAGTACTTC
d_gene: .
v_gene: TRBV19
abundance: .
j_gene: TRBJ2-5

CDR3aa: CASREAEKLFF
CDR3nt: TGTGCCAGCAGGGAGGCTGAAAAACTGTTTTTT
d_gene: .
v_gene: TRBV6-5
abundance: .
j_gene: TRBJ1-4

CDR3aa: CASSDDREFYNEQFF
CDR3nt: TGTGCCAGCAGCGACGACAGGGAGTTCTACAATGAGCAGTTCTTC
d_gene: TRBD1
v_gene: TRBV11-3
abundance: .
j_gene: TRBJ2-1

CDR3aa: CASCRGLAEGNEQFF
CDR3nt: TGTGCCAGCTGCCGGGGACTAGCGGAGGGGAATGAGCAGTTCTTC
d_gene: TRBD2
v_gene: TRBV27
abundance: .
j_gene: TRBJ2-1

CDR3aa: CASRPSGEAGELFF
CDR3nt: TGTGCCAGCAGACCTAGCGGGGAGGCCGGGGAGCTGTTTTTT
d_gene: TRBD2
v_gene: TRBV6-6
abundance: .
j_gene: TRBJ2-2

CDR3aa: CASSLGDTNYGYTF
CDR3nt: TGTGCCAGCAGCTTAGGGGACACTAACTATGGCTACACCTTC
d_gene: .
v_gene: TRBV7-9
abundance: .
j_gene: TRBJ1-2

CDR3aa: CASSLGQKATNEKLFF
CDR3nt: TGCGCCAGCAGCCTTGGACAGAAGGCAACTAATGAAAAACTGTTTTTT
d_gene: .
v_gene: TRBV4-3
abundance: .
j_gene: TRBJ1-4

CDR3aa: CASSPTGGVYEQFF
CDR3nt: TGTGCCAGCAGTCCGACAGGGGGCGTATATGAGCAGTTCTTC
d_gene: TRBD1
v_gene: TRBV7-3
abundance: .
j_gene: TRBJ2-1

CDR3aa: CASLTLANYGYTF
CDR3nt: TGTGCCAGCTTAACTCTAGCCAACTATGGCTACACCTTC
d_gene: .
v_gene: TRBV5-6
abundance: .
j_gene: TRBJ1-2

CDR3aa: CATSPSGGGLLETQYF
CDR3nt: TGTGCCACCAGCCCCTCGGGGGGGGGACTGTTAGAGACCCAGTACTTC
d_gene: TRBD2
v_gene: TRBV15
abundance: .
j_gene: TRBJ2-5

CDR3aa: CASSERQQQPQHF
CDR3nt: TGTGCCAGCAGTGAACGACAACAACAGCCCCAGCATTTT
d_gene: .
v_gene: TRBV2
abundance: .
j_gene: TRBJ1-5

CDR3aa: CASRLGATGSNTEAFF
CDR3nt: TGTGCCAGCAGGCTGGGAGCGACAGGCTCGAACACTGAAGCTTTCTTT
d_gene: .
v_gene: TRBV28
abundance: few
j_gene: TRBJ1-1

CDR3aa: CALKGTARDGYTF
CDR3nt: TGTGCCCTAAAAGGGACAGCCCGTGATGGCTACACCTTC
d_gene: TRBD1
v_gene: TRBV30
abundance: .
j_gene: TRBJ1-2

CDR3aa: CASSPSRTTSYEQYF
CDR3nt: TGTGCCAGCTCACCTTCCCGGACTACCTCCTACGAGCAGTACTTC
d_gene: .
v_gene: TRBV18
abundance: once
j_gene: TRBJ2-7

CDR3aa: CASSPQRGEWGYYNEQFF
CDR3nt: TGTGCCAGCTCACCACAGCGGGGGGAATGGGGGTACTACAATGAGCAGTTCTTC
d_gene: TRBD2
v_gene: TRBV18
abundance: once
j_gene: TRBJ2-1

CDR3aa: CASSQATGFQETQYF
CDR3nt: TGCGCCAGCAGCCAAGCTACAGGGTTCCAAGAGACCCAGTACTTC
d_gene: .
v_gene: TRBV4-1
abundance: .
j_gene: TRBJ2-5

CDR3aa: CASSSFPTGGSSNQPQHF
CDR3nt: TGTGCCAGCAGCTCCTTCCCCACAGGGGGCTCGAGCAATCAGCCCCAGCATTTT
d_gene: TRBD1
v_gene: TRBV7-8
abundance: .
j_gene: TRBJ1-5

CDR3aa: CASSLGLAGSSYEQYF
CDR3nt: TGTGCCAGCAGCCTGGGACTAGCGGGAAGCTCCTACGAGCAGTACTTC
d_gene: TRBD2
v_gene: TRBV7-8
abundance: .
j_gene: TRBJ2-7